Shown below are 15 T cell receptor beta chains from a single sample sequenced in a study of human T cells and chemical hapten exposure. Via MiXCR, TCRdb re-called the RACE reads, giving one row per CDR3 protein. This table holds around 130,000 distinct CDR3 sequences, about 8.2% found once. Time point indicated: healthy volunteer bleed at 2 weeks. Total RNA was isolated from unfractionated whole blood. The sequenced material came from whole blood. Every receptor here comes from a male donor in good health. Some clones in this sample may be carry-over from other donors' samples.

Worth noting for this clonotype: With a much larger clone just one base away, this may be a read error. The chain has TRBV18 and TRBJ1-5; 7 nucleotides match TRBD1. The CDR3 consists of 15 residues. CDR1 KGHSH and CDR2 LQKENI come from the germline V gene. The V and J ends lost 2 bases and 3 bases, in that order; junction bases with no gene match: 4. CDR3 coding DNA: TGTGCCAGCTCACCAGGACAGGAACCCAATCAGCCCCAGCATTTT. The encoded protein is CASSPGQEPNQPQHF.

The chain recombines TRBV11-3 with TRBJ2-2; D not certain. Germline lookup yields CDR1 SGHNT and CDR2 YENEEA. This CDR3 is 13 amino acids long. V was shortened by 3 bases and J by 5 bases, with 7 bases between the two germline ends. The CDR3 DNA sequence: TGTGCCAGCAGCTTGGGGATGACCGGGGAGCTGTTTTTT. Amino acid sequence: CASSLGMTGELFF.

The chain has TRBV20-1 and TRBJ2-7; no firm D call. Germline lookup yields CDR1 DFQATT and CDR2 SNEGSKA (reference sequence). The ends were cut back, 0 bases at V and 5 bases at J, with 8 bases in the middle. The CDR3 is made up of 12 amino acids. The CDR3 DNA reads TGCAGTGCTAGAGATTATAGGAACGAGCAGTACTTC. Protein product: CSARDYRNEQYF.

CDR3 DNA: TGTGCCAGCAGCTTAGCCGGAGCCGGGAGCACAGATACGCAGTATTTT. Its translation: CASSLAGAGSTDTQYF. The chain has TRBV11-2 and TRBJ2-3; D unresolved. V dropped 1 base and J dropped 0 bases, with 11 bases sitting between them. CDR1 and CDR2 from the germline V gene are SGHAT and FQNNGV. This CDR3 has 16 amino acids.

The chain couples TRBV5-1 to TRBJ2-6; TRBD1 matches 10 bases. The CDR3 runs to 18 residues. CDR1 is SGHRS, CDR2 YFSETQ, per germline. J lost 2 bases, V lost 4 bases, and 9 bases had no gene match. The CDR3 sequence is CASSLPGTGVPGANVLTF. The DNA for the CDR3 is TGCGCCAGCAGCCTCCCCGGGACAGGGGTCCCTGGGGCCAACGTCCTGACTTTC.

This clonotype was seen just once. The CDR3 DNA follows: TGTGCCAGCAGCTCCCTGGGACAGCTGAACACTGAAGCTTTCTTT. Its translation is CASSSLGQLNTEAFF. J is TRBJ1-1 and V is TRBV7-9; TRBD1 agrees at 7 bases. CDR3 length: 15 residues. V trimming: 4 bases; J trimming: 0 bases; junction bases outside the gene matches: 5. CDR1 is SEHNR and CDR2 is FQNEAQ in the germline V gene (reference sequence).

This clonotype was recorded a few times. The CDR3 DNA sequence: TGTGCCAGCTCATTTTCGGGGGGGGCTGAAGCTTTCTTT. It translates to CASSFSGGAEAFF. The J gene is TRBJ1-1, the V gene TRBV18, with TRBD1 as a possible D gene (5 bases). This CDR3 is built from 13 residues. Germline V CDR1 and CDR2: KGHSH, LQKENI. V dropped 5 bases and J dropped 6 bases, with 13 bases sitting between them.

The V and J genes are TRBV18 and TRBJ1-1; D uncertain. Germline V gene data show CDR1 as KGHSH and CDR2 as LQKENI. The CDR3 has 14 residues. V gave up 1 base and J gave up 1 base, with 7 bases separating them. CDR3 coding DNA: TGTGCCAGCTCACCACAGAGGGAGAACACTGAAGCTTTCTTT. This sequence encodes CASSPQRENTEAFF. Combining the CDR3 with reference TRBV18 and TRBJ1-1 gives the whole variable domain NAGVMQNPRHLVRRRGQEARLRCSPMKGHSHVYWYRQLPEEGLKFMVYLQKENIIDESGMPKERFSAEFPKEGPSILRIQQVVRGDSAAYFCASSPQRENTEAFFGQGTRLTVV.

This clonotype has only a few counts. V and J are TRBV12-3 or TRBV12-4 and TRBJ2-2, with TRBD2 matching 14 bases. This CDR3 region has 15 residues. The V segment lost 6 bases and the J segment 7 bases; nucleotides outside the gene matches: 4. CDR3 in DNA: TGTGCCAGCAGCTCGACTAGCGGGAGGGTCGGGGAGCTGTTTTTT. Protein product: CASSSTSGRVGELFF.

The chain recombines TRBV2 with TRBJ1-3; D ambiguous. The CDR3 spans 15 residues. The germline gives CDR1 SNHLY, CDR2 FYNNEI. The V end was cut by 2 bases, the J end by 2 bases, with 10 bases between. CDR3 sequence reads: CASSESTIPGNTIYF. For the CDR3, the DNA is TGTGCCAGCAGTGAATCGACGATACCTGGAAACACCATATATTTT.

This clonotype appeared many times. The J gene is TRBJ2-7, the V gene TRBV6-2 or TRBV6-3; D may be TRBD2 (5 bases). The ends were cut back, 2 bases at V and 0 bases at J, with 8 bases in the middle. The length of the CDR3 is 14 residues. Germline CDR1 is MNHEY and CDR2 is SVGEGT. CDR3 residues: CASSYTGISYEQYF. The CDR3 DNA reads TGTGCCAGCAGTTACACCGGGATCTCCTACGAGCAGTACTTC.

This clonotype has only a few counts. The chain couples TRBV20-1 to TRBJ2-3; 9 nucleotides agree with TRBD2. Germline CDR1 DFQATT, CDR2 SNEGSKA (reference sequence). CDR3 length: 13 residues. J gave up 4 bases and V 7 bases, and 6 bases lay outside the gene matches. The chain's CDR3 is CSEGGGASDTQYF. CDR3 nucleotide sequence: TGCAGTGAAGGCGGGGGGGCCTCAGATACGCAGTATTTT.

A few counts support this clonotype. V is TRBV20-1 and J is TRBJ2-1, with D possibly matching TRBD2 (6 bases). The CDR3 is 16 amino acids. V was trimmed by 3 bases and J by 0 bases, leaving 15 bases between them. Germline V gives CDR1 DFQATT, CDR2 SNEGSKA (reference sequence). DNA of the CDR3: TGCAGTGCTAGGGGGGGAGGCCTTGGCTCCTACAATGAGCAGTTCTTC. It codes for CSARGGGLGSYNEQFF.

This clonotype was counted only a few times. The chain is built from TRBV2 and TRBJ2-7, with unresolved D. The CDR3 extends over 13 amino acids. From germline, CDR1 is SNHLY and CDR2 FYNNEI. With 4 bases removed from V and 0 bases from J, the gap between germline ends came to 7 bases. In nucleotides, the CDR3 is TGTGCCAGCAGTGGGCTGGGCTCCTACGAGCAGTACTTC. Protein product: CASSGLGSYEQYF.

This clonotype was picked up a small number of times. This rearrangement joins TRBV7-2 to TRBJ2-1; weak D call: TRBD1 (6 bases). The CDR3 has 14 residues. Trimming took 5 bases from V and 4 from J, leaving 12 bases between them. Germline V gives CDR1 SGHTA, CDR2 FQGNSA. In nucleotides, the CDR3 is TGTGCCAGCAGCGCTCGGACAGCTTACAATGAGCAGTTCTTC. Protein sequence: CASSARTAYNEQFF.